The 23 T cell receptor beta chains below come from one sample, sequenced in a study of T-cell reconstitution after alpha-beta-depleted transplantation in children. Unique molecular identifiers were incorporated into the prepared TCRbeta library. TCRdb passed the PCR reads through MiXCR, listing each CDR3 protein once. The sample has 250,000 to 300,000 distinct CDR3 sequences, roughly 9.1% seen once; the top ten hold roughly 7%. The sequenced sample was PBMCs, obtained before TCRalphabeta/CD19-depleted stem cell transplant. These receptor sequences come from a boy younger than two with acute myeloid leukemia, due to receive a stem cell transplant.

Many counts were recorded for this clonotype. The chain is built from TRBV19 and TRBJ2-7; D is possibly TRBD1 (5 bases). V lost 4 bases and J lost 4, with 8 bases in between. Germline V lookup: CDR1 LNHDA, CDR2 SQIVND (reference sequence). This CDR3 contains 12 residues. This CDR3 is CASSTPGYEQYF. The CDR3 coding sequence is TGTGCCAGTAGTACACCAGGGTACGAGCAGTACTTC. Full variable domain (missing parts from reference TRBV19 and TRBJ2-7): DGGITQSPKYLFRKEGQNVTLSCEQNLNHDAMYWYRQDPGQGLRLIYYSQIVNDFQKGDIAEGYSVSREKKESFPLTVTSAQKNPTAFYLCASSTPGYEQYFGPGTRLTVT.

The chain recombines TRBV9 with TRBJ2-6; D assignment may be TRBD1 or TRBD2 (5 bases each). The V gene's germline CDR1 is SGDLS and CDR2 YYNGEE. The CDR3 is 17 amino acids. V dropped 7 bases and J dropped 0 bases, with 17 bases sitting between them. CDR3 in amino acids: CASASEGLSSGANVLTF. CDR3 DNA: TGTGCCAGCGCCTCTGAGGGGTTGAGCTCTGGGGCCAACGTCCTGACTTTC.

With regard to this clonotype: Given a much more abundant clone one base away, this may be a read error. V gene TRBV28 combines with J gene TRBJ1-5; TRBD1 is a possible D gene (6 bases). The CDR3 sequence is 13 residues long. Germline V gene lookup returns CDR1 MDHEN and CDR2 SYDVKM. V dropped 7 bases and J dropped 5 bases, with 12 bases sitting between them. The chain's CDR3 is CASILQGDQPQHF. For the CDR3, the DNA is TGTGCCAGCATTCTACAGGGCGATCAGCCCCAGCATTTT. The whole variable domain, remainder taken from reference TRBV28 and TRBJ1-5, is DVKVTQSSRYLVKRTGEKVFLECVQDMDHENMFWYRQDPGLGLRLIYFSYDVKMKEKGDIPEGYSVSREKKERFSLILESASTNQTSMYLCASILQGDQPQHFGDGTRLSIL.

Only a few counts were recorded for this clonotype. This chain uses TRBV29-1 with TRBJ2-2; D is uncertain. The CDR3 spans 16 residues. CDR1 is SQVTM, CDR2 ANQGSEA, per germline. Trimming shortened V by 2 bases and J by 5 bases, and 18 bases separated the two germline ends. CDR3 DNA sequence: TGCAGCGTTGAAAACTTGACCCGCGCGAGAACCGGGGAGCTGTTTTTT. Its translation: CSVENLTRARTGELFF.

This clonotype was seen ten or more times. The chain carries TRBV7-2 and TRBJ2-5; tentatively, D is TRBD1 (5 bases). The CDR3 runs to 17 residues. From germline, CDR1 is SGHTA and CDR2 FQGNSA. Trimming stripped 1 base from V and 1 base from J, with 16 bases between. The DNA of the CDR3 is TGTGCCAGCAGCTTAGGAGTGTGGGGCACCATCCAAGAGACCCAGTACTTC. This gives the protein CASSLGVWGTIQETQYF.

This clonotype was counted only a few times. This rearrangement joins TRBV5-6 to TRBJ2-5, with 9 bases that match TRBD2. J gave up 5 bases and V 4 bases, and 15 bases lay outside the gene matches. CDR3 length: 17 residues. Germline V gene lookup returns CDR1 SGHDT and CDR2 YYEEEE. CDR3 bases: TGTGCCAGCAGCCTTGCTGGTGGGGCGGGAGGGACGGAGACCCAGTACTTC. This sequence encodes CASSLAGGAGGTETQYF.

This clonotype was detected ten times or more. The rearrangement joins TRBV5-1 to TRBJ2-5; possibly TRBD2 for D (6 bases). Germline V lookup: CDR1 SGHRS, CDR2 YFSETQ. This CDR3 region has 15 residues. Between the trimmed V and J ends, which lost 0 bases and 4 bases, there was a span of 13 bases. CDR3 sequence reads: CASSLVGGSGETQYF. In nucleotides, the CDR3 is TGCGCCAGCAGCTTGGTTGGGGGGTCCGGAGAGACCCAGTACTTC.

This clonotype was picked up many times. The gene calls are TRBV2 and TRBJ2-3; TRBD1 is a possible D gene (5 bases). Trimming took 4 bases from V and 2 from J, leaving 10 bases between them. CDR3 length: 14 residues. CDR1 is SNHLY and CDR2 is FYNNEI in the germline V gene. The CDR3 bases are TGTGCCAGCAGTGGACAGAAGTACACAGATACGCAGTATTTT. Its protein product is CASSGQKYTDTQYF.

Ten or more counts support this clonotype. The chain combines TRBV6-5 with TRBJ2-2; 13 positions match TRBD2. Unmatched junction bases numbered 6, after V lost 5 bases and J lost 0 bases. CDR3 length: 18 residues. CDR1 and CDR2 from the germline V gene are MNHEY and SVGAGI. CDR3 loop: CASSLPGLAGTNTGELFF. CDR3 bases: TGTGCCAGCAGTCTACCGGGACTAGCGGGAACGAACACCGGGGAGCTGTTTTTT.

This clonotype has more than one count but fewer than ten. The chain combines TRBV28 with TRBJ2-7; 7 bases agree with TRBD1. Looked up from germline, CDR1 is MDHEN and CDR2 is SYDVKM. CDR3 size: 13 residues. V lost 6 bases and J lost 1; bases outside the gene matches: 3. CDR3 coding DNA: TGTGCCAGCAGGAACAGGGGATCCTACGAGCAGTACTTC. This encodes CASRNRGSYEQYF.

Here the CDR3 DNA reads TGCAGTGCTAGAGCTTGGACAGGGACATCCTACAATGAGCAGTTCTTC. It yields the protein CSARAWTGTSYNEQFF. The J gene is TRBJ2-1, the V gene TRBV20-1, with TRBD1 matching over 8 bases. From germline, CDR1 is DFQATT and CDR2 SNEGSKA (reference sequence). Trimming took 1 base from V and 1 from J; bases not matched to a gene: 6. The CDR3 runs to 16 residues.

Ten or more counts support this clonotype. The chain joins TRBV7-2 to TRBJ2-5; 7 bases agree with TRBD2. Germline V gene sequence: CDR1 SGHTA, CDR2 FQGNSA. The CDR3 totals 13 residues. The junction had 2 bases not matched to a gene; V was cut back by 0 bases and J by 7 bases. In nucleotides, the CDR3 is TGTGCCAGCAGCTTAGCGGGCGGGGGGACCCAGTACTTC. Its protein product is CASSLAGGGTQYF.

As regards this clonotype: The junction does not match germline at one end; this may be a read error. The chain joins TRBV7-2 to TRBJ2-7, with 14 bases fitting TRBD2. The CDR3 is 16 amino acids. CDR1 is SGHTA, CDR2 FQGNSA, per germline. The CDR3 loop reads CASSPSGLAGGDELYF. In nucleotides, the CDR3 is TGTGCCAGCAGCCCATCTGGACTAGCGGGAGGCGACGAGCTGTACTTC.

This clonotype came up many times. The chain combines TRBV3-1 with TRBJ2-6; D call uncertain. Germline lookup yields CDR1 LGHDT and CDR2 YNNKEL (reference sequence). The CDR3 sequence is 17 residues long. The V end was cut by 1 base, the J end by 3 bases, with 13 bases between. CDR3 protein: CASSQGSHLFGANVLTF. CDR3 bases: TGTGCCAGCAGCCAAGGGAGTCACCTTTTTGGGGCCAACGTCCTGACTTTC.

This clonotype was counted ten times or more. The V gene is TRBV7-9, the J gene TRBJ1-1; D remains ambiguous. This CDR3 contains 15 residues. From germline, CDR1 is SEHNR and CDR2 FQNEAQ (reference sequence). The germline V and J ends were trimmed by 3 bases and 1 base, with 12 bases remaining between them. The CDR3: CASSLVGDGNTEAFF. The CDR3, as DNA: TGTGCCAGCAGCTTGGTTGGGGATGGGAACACTGAAGCTTTCTTT.

This clonotype has a count of ten or more. This chain connects TRBV20-1 to TRBJ2-2; D gene ambiguous. The V end lost 0 bases, the J end lost 3 bases, and 8 bases lay between the germline ends. Germline values: CDR1 DFQATT, CDR2 SNEGSKA (reference sequence). The CDR3 length is 14 residues. CDR3 bases: TGCAGTGCTAGAGATCCGAAGTACACCGGGGAGCTGTTTTTT. This encodes CSARDPKYTGELFF.

This clonotype was seen a handful of times. The J gene is TRBJ1-1, the V gene TRBV6-5; D uncertain. V shed 4 bases and J shed 1 base, with 10 bases lying between them. Germline CDR1 MNHEY, CDR2 SVGAGI. The length of the CDR3 is 14 residues. CDR3 nucleotide sequence: TGTGCCAGCAGTTTTTTTTGGTCGAACACTGAAGCTTTCTTT. This sequence encodes CASSFFWSNTEAFF.

This clonotype was detected many times. The chain employs TRBV2 and TRBJ2-7, with 8 bases aligning to TRBD1. Germline V gives CDR1 SNHLY, CDR2 FYNNEI. V gave up 3 bases and J gave up 3 bases; unmatched junction bases: 7. This CDR3 is built from 15 residues. CDR3 region: CASSDIRTGNYEQYF. CDR3 sequence (DNA): TGTGCCAGCAGTGATATCAGGACAGGGAACTACGAGCAGTACTTC.

This clonotype was detected ten times or more. At one end the junction does not follow the germline gene, possibly because of a read error. V is TRBV5-1 and J is TRBJ2-3; D might be TRBD2 (5 bases). The CDR3 spans 13 residues. The germline CDR1 and CDR2 sequences are SGHRS and YFSETQ. CDR3 sequence reads: CASSLVASDTQYF. CDR3 coding DNA: TGTGCCAGCAGTTTGGTAGCGAGCGATACGCAGTATTTT.

On this clonotype itself: A read error is possible here, since a much larger clone lies one base away. The chain employs TRBV11-2 and TRBJ2-6; tentative D call: TRBD1 (5 bases). CDR3 size: 17 residues. The V gene's germline CDR1 is SGHAT and CDR2 FQNNGV. This CDR3 reads CASSFRTPRSGADVLTF. DNA of the CDR3: TGTGCCAGCAGCTTTCGGACGCCTCGCTCTGGGGCCGACGTCCTGACTTTC.

A few counts support this clonotype. This rearrangement joins TRBV6-2 or TRBV6-3 to TRBJ2-5, with a weak D call TRBD2 (6 bases). The CDR3 contains 12 residues. The germline V gene encodes CDR1 MNHEY and CDR2 SVGEGT. V shed 10 bases and J shed 3 bases, with 12 bases lying between them. This CDR3 reads CATQWREETQYF. The CDR3 bases are TGTGCCACCCAGTGGAGGGAAGAGACCCAGTACTTC.

This clonotype has ten or more counts. The genes are TRBV29-1 and TRBJ2-3; weak D call: TRBD1 (6 bases). Germline-derived CDR1 and CDR2 are SQVTM and ANQGSEA. Trimming shortened V by 7 bases and J by 2 bases, and 19 bases separated the two germline ends. The CDR3 contains 15 residues. CDR3 nucleotides: TGCAGCGCAGAAGGGGGTAGTATGTCCACAGATACGCAGTATTTT. Protein: CSAEGGSMSTDTQYF.

V usage is TRBV6-2 or TRBV6-3 and J usage is TRBJ1-2, with D possibly matching TRBD1 (5 bases). CDR1 MNHEY and CDR2 SVGEGT come from the germline V gene. CDR3 length equals 15 residues. The V gene lost 4 bases and the J gene lost 4 bases, with 16 bases spanning the gap. The chain's CDR3 is CASSSIEQDGYGYTF. The CDR3 coding sequence is TGTGCCAGCAGTTCCATCGAACAGGACGGCTATGGCTACACCTTC.